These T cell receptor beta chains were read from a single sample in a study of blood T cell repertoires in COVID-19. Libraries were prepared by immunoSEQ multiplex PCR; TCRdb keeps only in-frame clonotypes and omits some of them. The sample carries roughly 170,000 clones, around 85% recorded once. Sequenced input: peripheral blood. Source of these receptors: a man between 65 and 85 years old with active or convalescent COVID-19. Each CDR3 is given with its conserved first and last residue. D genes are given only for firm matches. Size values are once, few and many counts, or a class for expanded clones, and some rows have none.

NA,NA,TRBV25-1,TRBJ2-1,TGTGCCAGCAGGGGCAGGTACAGTGAGCAGTTCTTC,CASRGRYSEQFF
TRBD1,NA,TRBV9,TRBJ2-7,TGTGCCAGCTCCCCGGGACAGGGAATATCAATGGCGCGGGAGCAGTACTTC,CASSPGQGISMAREQYF
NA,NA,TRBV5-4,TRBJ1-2,TGTGCCAGCAGCTTGGGGGGCCCCCTTTTGGACTATGGCTACACCTTC,CASSLGGPLLDYGYTF
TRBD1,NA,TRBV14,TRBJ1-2,TGTGCCAGCAGCGAGGGACAGTTGATGCACTATGGCTACACCTTC,CASSEGQLMHYGYTF
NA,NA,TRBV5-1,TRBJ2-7,TGCGCCAGCAGCTTGGTCCCCTCAGGGATCTCCTACGAGCAGTACTTC,CASSLVPSGISYEQYF
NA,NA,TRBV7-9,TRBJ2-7,TGTGCCAGCAGCCTAAAAGGGACATTCTACGAGCAGTACTTC,CASSLKGTFYEQYF
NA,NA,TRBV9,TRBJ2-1,TGTGCCAGCAGCGCCAACCCCTCCTTGCGTCAAGATGAGCAGTTCTTC,CASSANPSLRQDEQFF
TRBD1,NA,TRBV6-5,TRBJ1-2,TGTGCCAGCAGAAGACAGGGGGCTGGCTATGGCTACACCTTC,CASRRQGAGYGYTF
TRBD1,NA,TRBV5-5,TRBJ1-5,TGTGCCAGCAGCTTGAGACAGGGAAATAGCAATCAGCCCCAGCATTTT,CASSLRQGNSNQPQHF
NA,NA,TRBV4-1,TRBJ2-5,TGCGCCAGCAGCCAACGTGCGGGATCCCAAGAGACCCAGTACTTC,CASSQRAGSQETQYF
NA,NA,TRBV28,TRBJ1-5,TGTGCCAGCAGTTCCGTCCTAGGTAGGCAGCCCCAGCATTTT,CASSSVLGRQPQHF
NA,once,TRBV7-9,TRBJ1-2,TGTGCCAGCAGCCCGACAGCCGACTATGGCTACACCTTC,CASSPTADYGYTF
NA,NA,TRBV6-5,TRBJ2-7,TGTGCCAGCAGTTACTCGATGGCTTCTTACGAGCAGTACTTC,CASSYSMASYEQYF
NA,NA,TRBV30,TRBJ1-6,TGTGCCTGGAGTATGGTCCTTTCACAAGCTCTGGCGGGTTCGGCACCCCTCCACTTT,CAWSMVLSQALAGSAPLHF
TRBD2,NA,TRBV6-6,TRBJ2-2,TGTGCCAGCAGTTATCGGCTAGCGGGGCACACCGGGGAGCTGTTTTTT,CASSYRLAGHTGELFF
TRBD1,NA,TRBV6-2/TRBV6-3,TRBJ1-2,TGTGCCAGCAGCCCTCGCGGATGGACAGGGATCGATGGAGGCTACACCTTC,CASSPRGWTGIDGGYTF
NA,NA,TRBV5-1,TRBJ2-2,TGCGCCAGCAGCTTGGGGACAGAAAACACCGGGGAGCTGTTTTTT,CASSLGTENTGELFF
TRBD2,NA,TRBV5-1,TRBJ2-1,TGCGCCAGCAGCCCCCCGAGGGCTAGCGGGAGCTATGAGCAGTTCTTC,CASSPPRASGSYEQFF
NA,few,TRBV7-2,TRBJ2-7,TGTGCCAGCAGCGGCGACAGGAGGTACGAGCAGTACTTC,CASSGDRRYEQYF
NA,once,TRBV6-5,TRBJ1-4,TGTGCCAGCAGTTACAGGGAGGGAGAAAAACTGTTTTTT,CASSYREGEKLFF
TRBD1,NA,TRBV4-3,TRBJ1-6,TGCGCCAGCAGCCAAGGACACCGGGACAGGAGAAATTCACCCCTCCACTTT,CASSQGHRDRRNSPLHF
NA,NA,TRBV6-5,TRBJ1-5,TGTGCCAGCAGTTCCATGAATCAGCCCCAGCATTTT,CASSSMNQPQHF
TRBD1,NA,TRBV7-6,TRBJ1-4,TGTGCCAGCAGCGTCACAGGGGGCATTGAAAAACTGTTTTTT,CASSVTGGIEKLFF
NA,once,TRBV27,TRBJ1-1,TGTGCCGCAGGTCCGGCCAACACTGAAGCTTTCTTT,CAAGPANTEAFF
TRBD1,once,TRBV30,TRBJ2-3,TGTGCCTGGAGGCAACAGGGGATAGGCACAGATACGCAGTATTTT,CAWRQQGIGTDTQYF
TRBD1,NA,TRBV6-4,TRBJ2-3,TGTGCCAGCAGTGACTACGAACAGGGGGCGCATAGCACAGATACGCAGTATTTT,CASSDYEQGAHSTDTQYF
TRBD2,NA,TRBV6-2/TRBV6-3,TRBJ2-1,TGTGCCAGCAGCTTGGGACTAGGGGTGGTCTTC,CASSLGLGVVF
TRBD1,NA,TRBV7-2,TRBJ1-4,TGTGCCAGCAGCTCCCGGGACAGGCGAAATGAAAAACTGTTTTTT,CASSSRDRRNEKLFF
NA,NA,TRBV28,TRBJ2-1,TGTGCCAGCAGTCTCCAAACAGCGGATGAGCAGTTCTTC,CASSLQTADEQFF
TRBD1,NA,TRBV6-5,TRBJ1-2,TGTGCCAGCAGTTATCAGGGGGCGAATGGCTACACCTTC,CASSYQGANGYTF
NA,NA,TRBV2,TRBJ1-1,TGTGCCAGCAGTCGCGGGGTATGGAACACTGAAGCTTTCTTT,CASSRGVWNTEAFF
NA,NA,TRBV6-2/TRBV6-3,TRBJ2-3,TGTGCCAGCAGTTACTCGATTTGGGGGCGCTCTCCCCGCACAGATACGCAGTATTTT,CASSYSIWGRSPRTDTQYF
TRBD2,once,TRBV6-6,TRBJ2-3,TGTGCCGGAAGGACTAGCGGGAAGACAGATACGCAGTATTTT,CAGRTSGKTDTQYF
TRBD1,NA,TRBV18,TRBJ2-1,TGTGCCAGCTCACCGCGGACAGGGGGTAAGGGTGAGCAGTTCTTC,CASSPRTGGKGEQFF
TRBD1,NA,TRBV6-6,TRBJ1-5,TGTGCCAGCAGACCGGACAGGGTGTATAATCAGCCCCAGCATTTT,CASRPDRVYNQPQHF
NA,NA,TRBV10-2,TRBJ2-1,TGCGCCAGCAGTAGAGGATCCGACGTTCGAAATGAGCAGTTCTTC,CASSRGSDVRNEQFF
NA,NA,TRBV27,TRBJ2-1,TGTGCCAGCAGTCCGCGGGCACACGATTGGGACAATGAGCAGTTCTTC,CASSPRAHDWDNEQFF
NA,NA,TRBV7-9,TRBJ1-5,TGTGCCAGCAGTTACGGGACTAGAAGCAATCAGCCCCAGCATTTT,CASSYGTRSNQPQHF
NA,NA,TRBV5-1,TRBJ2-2,TGCGCCAGCAGCTTGGTCCGGGGTGGCACCGGGGAGCTGTTTTTT,CASSLVRGGTGELFF
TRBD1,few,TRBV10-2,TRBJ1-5,TGCGCCAGCAGTGTGGGACAGCTCCGGCAGCCCCAGCATTTT,CASSVGQLRQPQHF
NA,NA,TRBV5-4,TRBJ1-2,TGTGCCAGCAGCTTAGAGGTTGGAAGGAACTATGGCTACACCTTC,CASSLEVGRNYGYTF
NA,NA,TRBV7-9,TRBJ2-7,TGTGCCAGCAGTCCCCTGGGCCAGGGGACCCGCGAGCAGTACTTC,CASSPLGQGTREQYF
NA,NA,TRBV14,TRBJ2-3,TGTGCCAGCAGCCAGGGGGCCATCATGAGAGATACGCAGTATTTT,CASSQGAIMRDTQYF
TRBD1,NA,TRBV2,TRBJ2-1,TGTGCCAGCAGTATACAGGGGGCCAACAATGAGCAGTTCTTC,CASSIQGANNEQFF
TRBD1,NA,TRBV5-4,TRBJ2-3,TGTGCCAGCAGCTCCCGGGACAGGGTTGGTACAGATACGCAGTATTTT,CASSSRDRVGTDTQYF
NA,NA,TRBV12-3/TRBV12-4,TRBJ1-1,TGTGCCAGCACCATACAGAGAAACACTGAAGCTTTCTTT,CASTIQRNTEAFF
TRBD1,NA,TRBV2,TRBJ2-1,TGTGCCAGCACTAGAAGGGGGCAAGGCAATGAGCAGTTCTTC,CASTRRGQGNEQFF
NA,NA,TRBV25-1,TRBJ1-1,TGTGCCAGCAGTGAATACTTCGGACTTACTTTCTTT,CASSEYFGLTFF
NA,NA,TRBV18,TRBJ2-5,TGTGCCAGCTCCCCGAGGACAGCACAAGAGACCCAGTACTTC,CASSPRTAQETQYF
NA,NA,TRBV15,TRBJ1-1,TGTGCCACCAGCAGAGGTGAGGGCAGGGGTTACTCGAACACTGAAGCTTTCTTT,CATSRGEGRGYSNTEAFF
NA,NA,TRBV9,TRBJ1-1,TGTGCCAGCAGCGTCTACCCCAGCGGAACTGAAGCTTTCTTT,CASSVYPSGTEAFF
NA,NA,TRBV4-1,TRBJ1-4,TGCGCCAGCAGCCAAGCCAGGGCGACTAATGAAAAACTGTTTTTT,CASSQARATNEKLFF
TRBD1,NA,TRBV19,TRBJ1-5,TGTGCCAGTAGTATTGAGGCAGGGGGAAATCAGCCCCAGCATTTT,CASSIEAGGNQPQHF
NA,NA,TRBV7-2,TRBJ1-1,TGTGCCAGCAGCTTAGATTACAGGAGGAACACTGAAGCTTTCTTT,CASSLDYRRNTEAFF
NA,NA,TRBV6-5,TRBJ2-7,TGTGCCAGCAGTCCTGCGCTGACCTACGAGCAGTACTTC,CASSPALTYEQYF